This T cell receptor (beta chain) was captured in a study of CD8 T cell repertoires and HIV-1 epitope variants. At the level of the study: Separate wells received one of Twenty-five Gag or Nef variant peptides. Control wells had CMV/EBV/flu peptides, negative Ebola AY9, or no peptide. Study findings and constraints: Beta chains alone show antigen proliferation, not cytokine profile or function.

Survey-depth immunoSEQ sequencing covered TCR beta CDR3 regions. The assay was immunoSEQ multiplex PCR, and TCRdb's table has in-frame clones only and misses some. The sample contains several thousand clones, around 67% of which appear only once. This CDR3 has 15 amino acids. V lost 5 bases, J lost 7 bases, and 20 bases lay in between. Germline V gives CDR1 SEHNR, CDR2 FQNEAQ (reference sequence). Notes on this clone: Its antigen is not known.

This TCR was recovered from a male donor with HIV. J is TRBJ1-1 and V is TRBV7-9, with D possibly matching TRBD1 (5 bases). The sample comprised cultured CD8+ T cells derived from PBMCs. CDR3 amino acids: CASSPLVGAVDEAFF. For the CDR3, the DNA is TGTGCCAGCAGCCCCCTAGTAGGGGCAGTAGATGAAGCTTTCTTT.